The present entry profiles one TCR beta chain with its context. Method: immunoSEQ multiplex PCR; TCRdb's copy keeps in-frame clones and lacks some. The sample includes roughly 380,000 clones, approximately 80% seen only once; the top ten take more than 1%. The data originate from a study of blood T cell repertoires in COVID-19. The TCR sequence derives from a human donor with acute or convalescent COVID-19. The donor label of this sample is uncertain. The sequencing input was peripheral blood.

The DNA for the CDR3 is TGTGCCAGCTCACCCTCCATCGGGGACAGAGGAGCTTTCTTT. Encoded protein: CASSPSIGDRGAFF. The V gene is TRBV18, the J gene TRBJ1-1, with 7 bases fitting TRBD1. The germline V gene has CDR1 KGHSH and CDR2 LQKENI. V lost 3 bases to trimming and J lost 10 bases; unmatched junction nucleotides: 11. The CDR3 loop spans 14 amino acids. Supplemented by reference TRBV18 and TRBJ1-1, the full variable domain reads NAGVMQNPRHLVRRRGQEARLRCSPMKGHSHVYWYRQLPEEGLKFMVYLQKENIIDESGMPKERFSAEFPKEGPSILRIQQVVRGDSAAYFCASSPSIGDRGAFFGQGTRLTVV.